This T cell receptor (beta chain) emerged from a study of OX40 agonist ivuxolimab in advanced cancers. The study sampled blood at baseline, cycle 4 day 1, and cycle 7 day 1. In the case of this clone: Antigen unknown.

Measured with immunoSEQ multiplex PCR; TCRdb has only the in-frame clones, and not every one. Among about 83,000 clones listed, about 81% were seen once. Germline V gene lookup returns CDR1 KGHSH and CDR2 LQKENI. V shed 4 bases and J shed 8 bases, with 20 bases lying between them. The CDR3 contains 15 residues. Overall study results and limits: It was also the case that some nonresponders had low normalized T-cell clonal expansion.

The chain employs TRBV18 and TRBJ1-2; D is possibly TRBD1 (6 bases). This material consisted of CD4+ or CD8+ T cells sorted from blood, taken in a trial of the OX40 agonist ivuxolimab. The receptor comes from an adult with an advanced solid tumor such as melanoma, head and neck, liver or kidney cancer. CDR3 in amino acids: CASSLVKGDSRGYTF. In nucleotides, the CDR3 is TGTGCCAGCTCACTGGTTAAGGGGGATTCAAGAGGCTACACCTTC.